Sequencing of this TCR beta chain was carried out in a study of T-cell memory formation after mild COVID-19. Each CDR3 protein is one row after TCRdb ran MiXCR on the 5' RACE reads. The repertoire holds roughly 100,000 distinct CDR3 sequences, with around 12% as singletons. Germline-derived CDR1 and CDR2 are ENHRY and SYGVKD. V gave up 4 bases and J gave up 2 bases, with 9 bases separating them. There are 13 residues in the CDR3. The genes are TRBV10-3 and TRBJ2-7; D is unclear. Sequencing used PBMCs or a T cell subset sorted from them (not recorded which). The source of this sequence is an adult woman who had mild COVID-19 (a few samples of this study predate the infection). Cell type and time point are not known. As DNA, the CDR3 is TGTGCCATCAGTGGTGCACAGCCCTACGAGCAGTACTTC. Protein sequence: CAISGAQPYEQYF.